This record covers a single T cell receptor (beta chain). Assay used: immunoSEQ multiplex PCR; TCRdb lists only in-frame clones, some missing. The table records around 140,000 clones, approximately 87% of them present only once. This entry belongs to a study of blood T cell repertoires in COVID-19. Study-level background: Some COVID-19 samples were acute and others convalescent; all came from the United States, Italy and Spain. The cDNA or gDNA used as material had been derived from T cells, B-cell-depleted T cells, or PBMCs.

The CDR3 runs 14 residues. V lost 7 bases and J 0 bases, leaving 12 bases between the germline ends. The germline V gene has CDR1 SNHLY and CDR2 FYNNEI. The sample taken for sequencing was peripheral blood. The receptor's source is a man older than 75 with acute or convalescent COVID-19. This chain links TRBV2 with TRBJ1-2, with D possibly matching TRBD1 (5 bases). DNA of the CDR3: TGTGCCAGCAACCCGGACATTTCTAACTATGGCTACACCTTC. Translation gives CASNPDISNYGYTF. Looking up the rest from reference TRBV2 and TRBJ1-2 gives the full variable domain: EPEVTQTPSHQVTQMGQEVILRCVPISNHLYFYWYRQILGQKVEFLVSFYNNEISEKSEIFDDQFSVERPDGSNFTLKIRSTKLEDSAMYFCASNPDISNYGYTFGSGTRLTVV.